Each of the 32 T cell receptor beta chains below was sequenced from the same sample in a study of blood T cell repertoires in COVID-19. Assay used: immunoSEQ multiplex PCR; TCRdb lists only in-frame clones, some missing. The sample lists 150,000 to 200,000 clones, 88% occurring once. Sequencing was carried out using peripheral blood. These receptors were collected from a middle-aged man with active or convalescent COVID-19.

The J gene is TRBJ2-2, the V gene TRBV19; 12 nucleotides match TRBD1. Germline V gene data show CDR1 as LNHDA and CDR2 as SQIVND (reference sequence). The length of the CDR3 is 16 residues. V shed 10 bases, J shed 7 bases, and the junction held 13 bases outside the gene matches. CDR3 bases: TGTGCCACCTCTACGCCCGGGACAGGGGGCAACGGGGAGCTGTTTTTT. Translated, it gives CATSTPGTGGNGELFF.

The rearrangement links TRBV6-2 or TRBV6-3 to TRBJ1-2; TRBD1 matches 9 bases. Germline values: CDR1 MNHEY, CDR2 SVGEGT. V lost 2 bases and J lost 5; bases outside the gene matches: 6. The CDR3 has 15 amino acids. CDR3 region: CASSYTLDRGYGYTF. The CDR3 coding sequence is TGTGCCAGCAGTTACACTCTTGACAGGGGGTATGGCTACACCTTC.

This chain connects TRBV24-1 to TRBJ2-1, with 12 nucleotides matching TRBD1. Germline CDR1 is KGHDR and CDR2 is SFDVKD. This CDR3 is 17 amino acids long. The V segment lost 4 bases and the J segment 8 bases; nucleotides outside the gene matches: 11. Written as DNA, the CDR3 is TGTGCCACCAGTGACCCTAAACGGGACAGGGGGCAGGATGAGCAGTTCTTC. This encodes CATSDPKRDRGQDEQFF.

The chain combines TRBV9 with TRBJ1-3, with a possible D match to TRBD1 (5 bases). Between the trimmed V and J ends, which lost 4 bases and 4 bases, there was a span of 12 bases. The CDR3 covers 14 residues. The germline CDR1 and CDR2 sequences are SGDLS and YYNGEE. This CDR3 is CASSSRDSGNTIYF. CDR3 DNA: TGTGCCAGCAGCTCCAGGGATTCGGGAAACACCATATATTTT.

This clone was detected a few times. This chain links TRBV5-1 with TRBJ2-7; 10 bases match TRBD2. The CDR3 extends over 15 amino acids. Germline V gene sequence: CDR1 SGHRS, CDR2 YFSETQ. J lost 7 bases, V lost 1 base, and 8 bases had no gene match. The CDR3 loop is CASSLILAGEDEQYF. The CDR3 DNA is TGCGCCAGCAGCTTGATTCTAGCGGGAGAGGATGAGCAGTACTTC.

The V and J genes are TRBV3-1 (or the pseudogene TRBV3-2) and TRBJ1-5, with TRBD1 as a possible D gene (5 bases). With 4 bases removed from V and 4 bases from J, the gap between germline ends came to 14 bases. Germline CDR1 LGHDT, CDR2 YNNKEL (reference sequence). This CDR3 region has 15 residues. CDR3 amino acids: CASSRGTPQNQPQHF. The CDR3 DNA follows: TGTGCCAGCAGCCGGGGGACTCCCCAGAATCAGCCCCAGCATTTT.

This clone occurred once. The chain links TRBV7-2 to TRBJ1-2; tentative D call: TRBD1 (5 bases). V lost 3 bases and J 4 bases, leaving 12 bases between the germline ends. The CDR3 consists of 14 residues. The germline gives CDR1 SGHTA, CDR2 FQGNSA. The CDR3 reads CASSFGGLTYGYTF. The CDR3 region has the DNA TGTGCCAGCAGCTTTGGGGGACTAACCTATGGCTACACCTTC.

This clone came up once. The J gene is TRBJ1-4, the V gene TRBV11-2; D perhaps matches TRBD1 (5 bases). The CDR3 runs to 16 residues. V lost 4 bases to trimming and J lost 8 bases, with 20 bases between them. Per the germline V gene, CDR1 is SGHAT and CDR2 is FQNNGV. The CDR3 reads CASSSGRGLGGEKLFF. The CDR3 DNA reads as TGTGCCAGCAGCTCGGGTCGCGGGCTGGGGGGAGAAAAACTGTTTTTT.

V and J are TRBV29-1 and TRBJ2-7; no clear D. The CDR3 spans 9 residues. V was clipped by 5 bases and J by 4 bases, with 3 bases between them. Looked up from germline, CDR1 is SQVTM and CDR2 is ANQGSEA. CDR3 protein: CSVRYEQYF. The CDR3 DNA reads as TGCAGCGTTCGTTACGAGCAGTACTTC.

This chain uses TRBV7-2 with TRBJ2-7; the match to TRBD1 covers 9 bases. Losses at the gene ends were 4 bases for V and 2 bases for J; bases not matched to a gene: 12. Germline-derived CDR1 and CDR2 are SGHTA and FQGNSA. The CDR3 extends over 17 amino acids. CDR3 protein: CASSYSGQGWTPYEQYF. For the CDR3, the DNA is TGTGCCAGCAGCTACTCGGGACAGGGTTGGACCCCCTACGAGCAGTACTTC.

V and J are TRBV7-2 and TRBJ2-7, with 8 bases aligning to TRBD2. From germline, CDR1 is SGHTA and CDR2 FQGNSA. V trimming: 1 base; J trimming: 3 bases; junction bases outside the gene matches: 5. The CDR3 length is 15 residues. The DNA of the CDR3 is TGTGCCAGCAGCTTAGGGTCGGGAGGGCTCTACGAGCAGTACTTC. The encoded protein is CASSLGSGGLYEQYF.

The rearrangement joins TRBV20-1 to TRBJ2-3; 11 bases are shared with TRBD2. Trimming cost V 3 bases and J 0 bases; bases outside gene matches: 11. Germline assignment: CDR1 DFQATT and CDR2 SNEGSKA (reference sequence). The CDR3 spans 18 residues. In nucleotides, the CDR3 is TGCAGTGCTAGTATCCCTAGCGGGAGGTTCACTAGCACAGATACGCAGTATTTT. Its protein product is CSASIPSGRFTSTDTQYF.

V and J are TRBV12-5 and TRBJ2-7; 10 bases are shared with TRBD1. Germline V gene lookup returns CDR1 LGHNT and CDR2 FRNRAP. The CDR3 has 15 residues. J gave up 3 bases and V 1 base, and 3 bases lay outside the gene matches. CDR3 sequence (DNA): TGTGCTAGTGGTTTGGCGACAGGGGGCGGCTACGAGCAGTACTTC. It yields the protein CASGLATGGGYEQYF.

The chain recombines TRBV9 with TRBJ1-2; TRBD1 matches at 8 bases. The V gene's germline CDR1 is SGDLS and CDR2 YYNGEE. Trimming at V came to 3 bases and at J to 0 bases, leaving 4 bases not matched to a gene. The CDR3 length is 15 residues. CDR3 sequence reads: CASSAGTGANYGYTF. CDR3 in DNA: TGTGCCAGCAGCGCGGGGACAGGAGCTAACTATGGCTACACCTTC.

This clone was picked up one time. The chain carries TRBV5-1 and TRBJ2-1; D possibly corresponds to TRBD2 (6 bases). Germline V lookup: CDR1 SGHRS, CDR2 YFSETQ. The germline V and J ends were trimmed by 0 bases and 0 bases, with 13 bases remaining between them. The CDR3 spans 17 residues. DNA of the CDR3: TGCGCCAGCAGCTTGGGGTGGGCGGGAAGCTCCTACAATGAGCAGTTCTTC. It codes for CASSLGWAGSSYNEQFF.

This clone was found once. The chain links TRBV27 to TRBJ2-2; 8 bases are a match to TRBD1. The CDR3 runs to 17 residues. Looked up from germline, CDR1 is MNHEY and CDR2 is SMNVEV (reference sequence). Trimming at V came to 7 bases and at J to 0 bases, leaving 10 bases not matched to a gene. The CDR3 spells CASTARTTGANTGELFF. The CDR3 region has the DNA TGTGCCAGCACTGCTCGAACGACAGGGGCGAACACCGGGGAGCTGTTTTTT.

The chain couples TRBV27 to TRBJ2-1; tentative D call: TRBD1 (6 bases). Germline CDR1 reads MNHEY; CDR2 reads SMNVEV (reference sequence). V lost 6 bases to trimming and J lost 4 bases, with 13 bases between them. The CDR3 runs to 14 residues. CDR3 sequence reads: CASSRQDPYNEQFF. The CDR3 DNA is TGTGCCAGCAGCCGACAGGACCCTTACAATGAGCAGTTCTTC.

This clone was detected a few times. The DNA for the CDR3 is TGCGCCAGCAGGCGACTGACTAGTGTCGGGGAGCTGTTTTTT. It yields the protein CASRRLTSVGELFF. The chain couples TRBV5-1 to TRBJ2-2; tentatively, D is TRBD2 (6 bases). The CDR3 length is 14 residues. V lost 5 bases and J 7 bases, leaving 15 bases between the germline ends. Germline loops: CDR1 SGHRS, CDR2 YFSETQ.

This clone was observed a few times. The chain carries TRBV24-1 and TRBJ1-5, with D uncertain. This CDR3 contains 14 residues. V was clipped by 0 bases and J by 5 bases, with 7 bases between them. Germline values: CDR1 KGHDR, CDR2 SFDVKD. CDR3 sequence: CATSDLIGDQPQHF. CDR3 sequence (DNA): TGTGCCACCAGTGATTTGATCGGGGATCAGCCCCAGCATTTT.

The V gene is TRBV19, the J gene TRBJ1-2; D not resolved. Germline-derived CDR1 and CDR2 are LNHDA and SQIVND (reference sequence). V shed 9 bases and J shed 4 bases, with 12 bases lying between them. The CDR3 covers 12 residues. This CDR3 is CASTWSSYGYTF. The CDR3 region has the DNA TGTGCCAGCACATGGAGTTCCTATGGCTACACCTTC.

This chain uses TRBV7-8 with TRBJ1-3; TRBD1 is a possible D gene (6 bases). The CDR3 has 14 residues. Germline assignment: CDR1 SGHVS and CDR2 FQNEAQ. Trimming removed 4 bases at V and 2 bases at J, with 9 bases between. CDR3 DNA sequence: TGTGCCAGCAGCTCTTCAGGGGCTGGAAACACCATATATTTT. Its protein product is CASSSSGAGNTIYF.

V is TRBV2 and J is TRBJ1-4; the D gene is possibly TRBD1 (5 bases). V lost 5 bases to trimming and J lost 7 bases, with 8 bases between them. The germline gives CDR1 SNHLY, CDR2 FYNNEI. The CDR3 is 12 residues long. This CDR3 is CASSFQGEKLFF. DNA of the CDR3: TGTGCCAGCAGTTTTCAGGGTGAAAAACTGTTTTTT.

This clone appeared once. V is TRBV2 and J is TRBJ1-4; D is perhaps TRBD1 (5 bases). V was clipped by 6 bases and J by 8 bases, with 16 bases between them. The CDR3 has 14 residues. Germline V gene lookup returns CDR1 SNHLY and CDR2 FYNNEI. The CDR3 loop reads CASSRDKRGEKLFF. The DNA of the CDR3 is TGTGCCAGCAGCAGGGATAAAAGAGGAGAAAAACTGTTTTTT.

V gene TRBV7-9 combines with J gene TRBJ1-1; possibly TRBD1 for D (6 bases). Trimming cost V 1 base and J 7 bases, with 13 bases left between them. Germline V gives CDR1 SEHNR, CDR2 FQNEAQ (reference sequence). CDR3 length equals 14 residues. CDR3 sequence: CASSLGPPTGEAFF. The CDR3 region has the DNA TGTGCCAGCAGCTTAGGTCCGCCGACAGGTGAAGCTTTCTTT.

This rearrangement joins TRBV7-2 to TRBJ2-1; TRBD1 aligns across 7 bases. CDR1 and CDR2 (germline): SGHTA, FQGNSA. CDR3 length: 15 residues. Trimming removed 3 bases from V and 2 bases from J; junction bases left unmatched: 4. CDR3 coding DNA: TGTGCCAGCAGCTTCCGGGACAGTCCCTACAATGAGCAGTTCTTC. Translation gives CASSFRDSPYNEQFF. The variable domain in full, completed from reference TRBV7-2 and TRBJ2-1, reads GAGVSQSPSNKVTEKGKDVELRCDPISGHTALYWYRQSLGQGLEFLIYFQGNSAPDKSGLPSDRFSAERTGGSVSTLTIQRTQQEDSAVYLCASSFRDSPYNEQFFGPGTRLTVL.

The chain links TRBV15 to TRBJ1-5; D is perhaps TRBD1 (6 bases). This CDR3 is 13 amino acids long. V lost 7 bases and J 3 bases, leaving 10 bases between the germline ends. Germline assignment: CDR1 LNHNV and CDR2 YYDKDF (reference sequence). The CDR3 DNA reads as TGTGCCACCACGACAGGTTCCAATCAGCCCCAGCATTTT. Translation gives CATTTGSNQPQHF.

The chain has TRBV10-3 and TRBJ2-1, with D perhaps TRBD2 (7 bases). Germline-derived CDR1 and CDR2 are ENHRY and SYGVKD. The length of the CDR3 is 15 residues. Trimming removed 6 bases at V and 7 bases at J, with 19 bases between. In DNA, the CDR3 is TGTGCCATCAGGTCGGGGGGCGGGGGTGGAAATGAGCAGTTCTTC. It codes for CAIRSGGGGGNEQFF.

The rearrangement joins TRBV6-2 or TRBV6-3 to TRBJ2-2; D might be TRBD1 (5 bases). The CDR3 loop spans 14 amino acids. CDR1 is MNHEY, CDR2 SVGEGT, per germline. Trimming removed 6 bases from V and 3 bases from J, with 11 bases in between. The CDR3 is CASSSDSYTGELFF. CDR3 sequence (DNA): TGTGCCAGCAGCTCCGACAGCTACACCGGGGAGCTGTTTTTT.

The V call is TRBV19, the J call TRBJ2-2; 9 nucleotides agree with TRBD1. CDR1 is LNHDA and CDR2 is SQIVND in the germline V gene (reference sequence). The CDR3 has 16 amino acids. V dropped 5 bases and J dropped 5; count of bases not matched to a gene: 9. This CDR3 is CASSYRDRVETGELFF. The CDR3 bases are TGTGCCAGTAGTTACCGGGACAGGGTAGAAACCGGGGAGCTGTTTTTT.

The V gene is TRBV3-1 (or the pseudogene TRBV3-2), the J gene TRBJ2-5; D is ambiguous. V was cut by 0 bases and J by 5 bases, with 10 bases left in between. Germline CDR1 is LGHDT and CDR2 is YNNKEL (reference sequence). This CDR3 spans 14 amino acids. CDR3 region: CASSQDSGWETQYF. The CDR3 bases are TGTGCCAGCAGCCAAGATTCAGGATGGGAGACCCAGTACTTC.

This chain connects TRBV27 to TRBJ2-7, with TRBD2 matching 9 bases. Germline V lookup: CDR1 MNHEY, CDR2 SMNVEV (reference sequence). Trimming at V came to 5 bases and at J to 6 bases, leaving 14 bases not matched to a gene. The CDR3 extends over 16 amino acids. CDR3 sequence: CASSPLVAGGFGEQYF. The CDR3 DNA reads TGTGCCAGCAGTCCCCTTGTGGCGGGAGGGTTTGGCGAGCAGTACTTC.

Comments on this clone: Because the CDR3's place on the DNA is in doubt, the DNA is left out and the CDR3 is given as listed by TCRdb. This chain joins TRBV27 and TRBJ2-1; the D call TRBD2 from the table was never checked on the DNA. Germline CDR1 reads MNHEY; CDR2 reads SMNVEV (reference sequence). The CDR3 contains 16 residues when both ends are counted. CDR3 protein: CASSFGSGGSYNEQFF.